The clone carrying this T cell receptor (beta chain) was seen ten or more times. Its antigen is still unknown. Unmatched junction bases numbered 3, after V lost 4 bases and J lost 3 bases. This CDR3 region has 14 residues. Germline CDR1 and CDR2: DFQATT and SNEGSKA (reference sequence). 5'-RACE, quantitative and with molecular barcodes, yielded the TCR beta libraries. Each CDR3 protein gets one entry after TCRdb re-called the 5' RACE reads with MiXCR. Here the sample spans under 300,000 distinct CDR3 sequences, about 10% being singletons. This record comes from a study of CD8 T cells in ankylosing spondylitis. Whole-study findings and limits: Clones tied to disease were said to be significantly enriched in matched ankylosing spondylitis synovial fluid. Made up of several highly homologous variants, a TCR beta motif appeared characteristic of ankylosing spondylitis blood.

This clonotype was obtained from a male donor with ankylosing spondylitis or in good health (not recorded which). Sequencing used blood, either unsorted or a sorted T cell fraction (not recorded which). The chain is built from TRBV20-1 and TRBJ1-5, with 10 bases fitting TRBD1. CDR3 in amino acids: CSATGTGVNQPQHF. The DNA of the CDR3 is TGCAGTGCTACCGGGACAGGGGTCAATCAGCCCCAGCATTTT.